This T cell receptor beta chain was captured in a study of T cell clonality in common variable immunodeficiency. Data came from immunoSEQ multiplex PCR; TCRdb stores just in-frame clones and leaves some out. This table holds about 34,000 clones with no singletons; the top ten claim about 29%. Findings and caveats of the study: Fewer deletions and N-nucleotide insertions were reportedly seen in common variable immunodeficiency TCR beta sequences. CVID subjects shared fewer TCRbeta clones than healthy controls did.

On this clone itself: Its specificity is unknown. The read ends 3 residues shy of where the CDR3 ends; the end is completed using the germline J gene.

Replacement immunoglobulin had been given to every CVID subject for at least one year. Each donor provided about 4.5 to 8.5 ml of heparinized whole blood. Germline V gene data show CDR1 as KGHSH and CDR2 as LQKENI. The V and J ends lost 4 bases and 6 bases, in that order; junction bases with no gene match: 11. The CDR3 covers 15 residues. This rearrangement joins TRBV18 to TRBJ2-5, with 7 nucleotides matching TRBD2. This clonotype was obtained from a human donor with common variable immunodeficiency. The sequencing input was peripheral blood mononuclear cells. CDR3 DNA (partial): TGTGCCAGCTCACTCGGGACTACGCCCCGGAAGACC. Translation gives CASSLGTTPRKT. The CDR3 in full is CASSLGTTPRKTQYF.